These T cell receptor beta chains were read from a single sample in a study of blood T cell repertoires in COVID-19. This table comes from immunoSEQ multiplex PCR, and its TCRdb copy is limited to in-frame clones, with some not included. The sample lists over 200,000 clones, about nine tenths occurring once. Material for sequencing was peripheral blood. Receptors were obtained from a man aged 45-65 years with COVID-19, enrolled during active disease. Both conserved end residues are part of each CDR3. The order of the fields is clone size, V gene, J gene, D gene, CDR3 DNA, CDR3 protein. D genes are given only for firm matches. Clone size is given for some rows only: seen once, a few or many times, or a class if the clone is expanded.

abundance: .
v_gene: TRBV11-1
j_gene: TRBJ2-7
d_gene: .
CDR3nt: TGTGCCAGCAGCTCCCCGGGGATAACCTCCTACGAGCAGTACTTC
CDR3aa: CASSSPGITSYEQYF

abundance: .
v_gene: TRBV6-5
j_gene: TRBJ1-1
d_gene: TRBD1
CDR3nt: TGTGCCAGCAGTTACCTTGGGACAGAGAACACTGAAGCTTTCTTT
CDR3aa: CASSYLGTENTEAFF

abundance: .
v_gene: TRBV7-9
j_gene: TRBJ2-1
d_gene: .
CDR3nt: TGTGCCAGCAGCTTAGCGGGAGGCCACAATGAGCAGTTCTTC
CDR3aa: CASSLAGGHNEQFF

abundance: .
v_gene: TRBV18
j_gene: TRBJ2-1
d_gene: TRBD2
CDR3nt: TGTGCCAGCTCACCCGGGACTAGCGGGATTCATGAGCAGTTCTTC
CDR3aa: CASSPGTSGIHEQFF

abundance: .
v_gene: TRBV10-3
j_gene: TRBJ2-2
d_gene: .
CDR3nt: TGTGCCATCAGGGGGACACCGAACACCGGGGAGCTGTTTTTT
CDR3aa: CAIRGTPNTGELFF

abundance: .
v_gene: TRBV6-1
j_gene: TRBJ1-2
d_gene: TRBD1
CDR3nt: TGTGCCAGCAGTGACCCAGGACAGGGATATGGCTACACCTTC
CDR3aa: CASSDPGQGYGYTF

abundance: .
v_gene: TRBV10-3
j_gene: TRBJ1-1
d_gene: .
CDR3nt: TGTGCCATCAGTGATGGGCAGAACACTGAAGCTTTCTTT
CDR3aa: CAISDGQNTEAFF

abundance: .
v_gene: TRBV7-9
j_gene: TRBJ1-2
d_gene: TRBD1
CDR3nt: TGTGCCAGCAGCTTAGTGGGACAGGGCGCGCGTGGCTACACCTTC
CDR3aa: CASSLVGQGARGYTF

abundance: .
v_gene: TRBV6-1
j_gene: TRBJ2-4
d_gene: TRBD1
CDR3nt: TGTGCCAGCAGTGTCGGACAGGGGGCGGACGTTCGGAACATTCAGTACTTC
CDR3aa: CASSVGQGADVRNIQYF

abundance: .
v_gene: TRBV6-5
j_gene: TRBJ1-5
d_gene: .
CDR3nt: TGTGCCAGCAGCCGCCGGGGAGATAGCAATCAGCCCCAGCATTTT
CDR3aa: CASSRRGDSNQPQHF

abundance: .
v_gene: TRBV27
j_gene: TRBJ2-7
d_gene: TRBD2
CDR3nt: TGTGCCAGCAGTTTATCGATAGGCGGGACTAGCGGGAGTTTCTCCTACGAGCAGTACTTC
CDR3aa: CASSLSIGGTSGSFSYEQYF

abundance: once
v_gene: TRBV7-9
j_gene: TRBJ1-4
d_gene: .
CDR3nt: TGTGCCAGCAGCCTCCAGATTACTAATGAAAAACTGTTTTTT
CDR3aa: CASSLQITNEKLFF

abundance: once
v_gene: TRBV4-3
j_gene: TRBJ2-1
d_gene: TRBD2
CDR3nt: TGCGCCAGCAGCCAAGATACTAGCGGGGGGGCCGGGGAGCAGTTCTTC
CDR3aa: CASSQDTSGGAGEQFF

abundance: .
v_gene: TRBV9
j_gene: TRBJ2-7
d_gene: TRBD2
CDR3nt: TGTGCCAGCAGCCCCCGAGGGACTAGCGGGGACGAGCAGTACTTC
CDR3aa: CASSPRGTSGDEQYF

abundance: .
v_gene: TRBV11-3
j_gene: TRBJ2-3
d_gene: .
CDR3nt: TGTGCCAGCAGCTTAGATGCCGGAGATACGCAGTATTTT
CDR3aa: CASSLDAGDTQYF

abundance: .
v_gene: TRBV27
j_gene: TRBJ2-7
d_gene: TRBD1
CDR3nt: TGTGCCAGCAGCCCGACAGGGGGGGGCGCCGAGCAGTACTTC
CDR3aa: CASSPTGGGAEQYF

abundance: .
v_gene: TRBV27
j_gene: TRBJ1-5
d_gene: TRBD1
CDR3nt: TGTGCCAGCAGTTTAGAGGGGGCGACATCAGCCCAGCATTTT
CDR3aa: CASSLEGATSAQHF

abundance: .
v_gene: TRBV11-2
j_gene: TRBJ2-2
d_gene: .
CDR3nt: TGTGCCAGCAGCTTAGGGAGGGGTGCCGGGGAGCTGTTTTTT
CDR3aa: CASSLGRGAGELFF

abundance: .
v_gene: TRBV2
j_gene: TRBJ2-2
d_gene: TRBD1
CDR3nt: TGTGCCAGCAGGATAACGGGACAGGGGCCCCCCGGGGAGCTGTTTTTT
CDR3aa: CASRITGQGPPGELFF

abundance: .
v_gene: TRBV2
j_gene: TRBJ2-7
d_gene: TRBD1
CDR3nt: TGTGCCAGCAAGGGGGCCTTTCTCTACGAGCAGTACTTC
CDR3aa: CASKGAFLYEQYF

abundance: .
v_gene: TRBV27
j_gene: TRBJ1-4
d_gene: .
CDR3nt: TGTGCCAGCAGTTTATATGCGGGAGGCAGGGAAAAACTGTTTTTT
CDR3aa: CASSLYAGGREKLFF

abundance: .
v_gene: TRBV10-3
j_gene: TRBJ2-2
d_gene: .
CDR3nt: TGTGCCATCAGCCAGAATTCCGCCGGGGAGCTGTTTTTT
CDR3aa: CAISQNSAGELFF

abundance: .
v_gene: TRBV28
j_gene: TRBJ1-1
d_gene: .
CDR3nt: TGTGCCAGCAGTTTAGGGGGGGTGAACACTGAAGCTTTCTTT
CDR3aa: CASSLGGVNTEAFF

abundance: .
v_gene: TRBV7-2
j_gene: TRBJ1-2
d_gene: TRBD1
CDR3nt: TGTGCCAGCAGCGGACGGACAGGGGAGACGGATGGCTACACCTTC
CDR3aa: CASSGRTGETDGYTF

abundance: .
v_gene: TRBV12-3/TRBV12-4
j_gene: TRBJ1-2
d_gene: .
CDR3nt: TGTGCCAGCAGTTTGCGGGGAACCCTGGGCTACACCTTC
CDR3aa: CASSLRGTLGYTF

abundance: .
v_gene: TRBV29-1
j_gene: TRBJ1-2
d_gene: .
CDR3nt: TGCAGCGTTGCGGGGGCTAACTATGGCTACACCTTC
CDR3aa: CSVAGANYGYTF

abundance: .
v_gene: TRBV6-5
j_gene: TRBJ1-5
d_gene: TRBD1
CDR3nt: TGTGCCAGCAGCCTGGGACAGTTCAATCAGCCCCAGCATTTT
CDR3aa: CASSLGQFNQPQHF

abundance: few
v_gene: TRBV29-1
j_gene: TRBJ1-2
d_gene: TRBD1
CDR3nt: TGCAGCGTTGAAGATGCGTTTCAGGGGGGTAAATTCGGCGGCTACACCTTC
CDR3aa: CSVEDAFQGGKFGGYTF

abundance: .
v_gene: TRBV25-1
j_gene: TRBJ2-6
d_gene: TRBD1
CDR3nt: TGTGCCAGCAGCAAAGGGGGCGCAGAAGGGGCCAACGTCCTGACTTTC
CDR3aa: CASSKGGAEGANVLTF

abundance: .
v_gene: TRBV6-5
j_gene: TRBJ1-2
d_gene: .
CDR3nt: TGTGCCAGCAGTTACTCGTTCGGACTCCCTGGGGGCTACACCTTC
CDR3aa: CASSYSFGLPGGYTF

abundance: .
v_gene: TRBV11-2
j_gene: TRBJ2-3
d_gene: .
CDR3nt: TGTGCCAGCAGCTTAATATTGGATACGCAGTATTTT
CDR3aa: CASSLILDTQYF

abundance: .
v_gene: TRBV19
j_gene: TRBJ2-1
d_gene: .
CDR3nt: TGTGCCAGTACCATAGGGGGTTCTGATTACAATGAGCAGTTCTTC
CDR3aa: CASTIGGSDYNEQFF

abundance: .
v_gene: TRBV18
j_gene: TRBJ2-1
d_gene: TRBD1
CDR3nt: TGTGCCAGCTCACCGGGACAGGGGAGGCATGAGCAGTTCTTC
CDR3aa: CASSPGQGRHEQFF

abundance: .
v_gene: TRBV3-1/TRBV3-2
j_gene: TRBJ1-5
d_gene: .
CDR3nt: TGTGCCAGCAGCCAGTTACAGGGTGAGCCCCAGCATTTT
CDR3aa: CASSQLQGEPQHF

abundance: .
v_gene: TRBV5-6
j_gene: TRBJ1-2
d_gene: TRBD1
CDR3nt: TGTGCCAGCAGCTTGGGACAGGGGGTGACTCAGTATGGCTACACCTTC
CDR3aa: CASSLGQGVTQYGYTF

abundance: .
v_gene: TRBV4-3
j_gene: TRBJ2-2
d_gene: TRBD2
CDR3nt: TGCGCCAGCAGCCTAACTAGCGGGGGGGCGAACACCGGGGAGCTGTTTTTT
CDR3aa: CASSLTSGGANTGELFF

abundance: .
v_gene: TRBV5-6
j_gene: TRBJ2-3
d_gene: TRBD1
CDR3nt: TGTGCCAGCAGCCCTGGGACAGGGAGAAATACGCAGTATTTT
CDR3aa: CASSPGTGRNTQYF

abundance: once
v_gene: TRBV9
j_gene: TRBJ2-2
d_gene: .
CDR3nt: TGTGCCAGCAGCCCCGACACCGGGGAGCTGTTTTTT
CDR3aa: CASSPDTGELFF

abundance: .
v_gene: TRBV11-2
j_gene: TRBJ2-7
d_gene: .
CDR3nt: TGTGCCAGCAGCTTAGATAACAGGTCGAGCTCCTACGAGCAGTACTTC
CDR3aa: CASSLDNRSSSYEQYF

abundance: medium-sized
v_gene: TRBV5-1
j_gene: TRBJ2-7
d_gene: .
CDR3nt: TGCGCCAGCAGCTGGGGGCTCGGCAGGGCTACCTCCTACGAGCAGTACTTC
CDR3aa: CASSWGLGRATSYEQYF

abundance: .
v_gene: TRBV20-1
j_gene: TRBJ2-5
d_gene: TRBD2
CDR3nt: TGCAGTGCTACTGACCTAGCGGGGGCCCTACAAGAGACCCAGTACTTC
CDR3aa: CSATDLAGALQETQYF

abundance: .
v_gene: TRBV4-1
j_gene: TRBJ2-1
d_gene: .
CDR3nt: TGCGCCAGCAGCCAAGACCAGGGCCCTCTCAATGAGCAGTTCTTC
CDR3aa: CASSQDQGPLNEQFF

abundance: .
v_gene: TRBV3-1/TRBV3-2
j_gene: TRBJ2-7
d_gene: .
CDR3nt: TGTGCCAGCAGCCAAATGTCAGAATCTTACGAGCAGTACTTC
CDR3aa: CASSQMSESYEQYF

abundance: .
v_gene: TRBV5-1
j_gene: TRBJ1-4
d_gene: .
CDR3nt: TGCGCCAGCAGCTTCGGGAATGAAAAACTGTTTTTT
CDR3aa: CASSFGNEKLFF

abundance: .
v_gene: TRBV6-2/TRBV6-3
j_gene: TRBJ2-7
d_gene: .
CDR3nt: TGTGCCAGCAGCCCCGGAACAGGGATTTTAACCTACGAGCAGTACTTC
CDR3aa: CASSPGTGILTYEQYF

abundance: few
v_gene: TRBV6-2/TRBV6-3
j_gene: TRBJ2-2
d_gene: .
CDR3nt: TGTGCCAGCAGTCAGGAGGGGCGAGTCACCGGGGAGCTGTTTTTT
CDR3aa: CASSQEGRVTGELFF

abundance: once
v_gene: TRBV7-9
j_gene: TRBJ1-4
d_gene: .
CDR3nt: TGTGCCAGCAGCTTAACCGGGACCAGGTCCGGGGGGGAAAAACTGTTTTTT
CDR3aa: CASSLTGTRSGGEKLFF

abundance: once
v_gene: TRBV19
j_gene: TRBJ1-4
d_gene: .
CDR3nt: TGTGCCAGTACCACCCACGGGACTAATGAAAAACTGTTTTTT
CDR3aa: CASTTHGTNEKLFF

abundance: once
v_gene: TRBV2
j_gene: TRBJ1-5
d_gene: .
CDR3nt: TGTGCCAGCAGTGAAGCGCTTAGCCAGGGTAGCAATCAGCCCCAGCATTTT
CDR3aa: CASSEALSQGSNQPQHF

abundance: .
v_gene: TRBV5-1
j_gene: TRBJ2-2
d_gene: TRBD1
CDR3nt: TGCGCCAGCCGCACGTCCGGGACAGGGTCTACCACCGGGGAGCTGTTTTTT
CDR3aa: CASRTSGTGSTTGELFF

abundance: .
v_gene: TRBV18
j_gene: TRBJ2-7
d_gene: TRBD2
CDR3nt: TGTGCCAGCTCCCCAGGACTAGCGGGATACGAGCAGTACTTC
CDR3aa: CASSPGLAGYEQYF

abundance: .
v_gene: TRBV27
j_gene: TRBJ2-3
d_gene: .
CDR3nt: TGTGCCAGCAGTTTCAGGGAAGCAGATACGCAGTATTTT
CDR3aa: CASSFREADTQYF

abundance: once
v_gene: TRBV27
j_gene: TRBJ2-7
d_gene: .
CDR3nt: TGTGCCAGTTCTTCCGGGACACTCCCCTACGAGCAGTACTTC
CDR3aa: CASSSGTLPYEQYF

abundance: .
v_gene: TRBV10-3
j_gene: TRBJ1-5
d_gene: TRBD1
CDR3nt: TGTGCCATCAGCAACCGGGACAGGGATCAGCCCCAGCATTTT
CDR3aa: CAISNRDRDQPQHF

abundance: .
v_gene: TRBV7-9
j_gene: TRBJ2-3
d_gene: TRBD1
CDR3nt: TGTGCCAGCAGTTATGACAGGGTCGTAGATACGCAGTATTTT
CDR3aa: CASSYDRVVDTQYF

abundance: .
v_gene: TRBV27
j_gene: TRBJ1-5
d_gene: .
CDR3nt: TGTGCCAGCAGTTTAAGGGGGAATCTTCAGCCCCAGCATTTT
CDR3aa: CASSLRGNLQPQHF

abundance: .
v_gene: TRBV9
j_gene: TRBJ2-1
d_gene: .
CDR3nt: TGTGCCAGCAGCGTAGATGGGTTGAGGGGGACCCCTCCGAACGAGCAGTTCTTC
CDR3aa: CASSVDGLRGTPPNEQFF

abundance: .
v_gene: TRBV19
j_gene: TRBJ1-2
d_gene: TRBD1
CDR3nt: TGTGCCAGTAGTGATACAGGGGACTATGGCTACACCTTC
CDR3aa: CASSDTGDYGYTF

abundance: .
v_gene: TRBV2
j_gene: TRBJ2-1
d_gene: .
CDR3nt: TGTGCCAGCGGTCTAGGCCGCGCTTACAATGAGCAGTTCTTC
CDR3aa: CASGLGRAYNEQFF

abundance: .
v_gene: TRBV5-1
j_gene: TRBJ1-2
d_gene: TRBD1
CDR3nt: TGCGCCAGCAGCTTCGGGACAGGGGATGGCTACACCTTC
CDR3aa: CASSFGTGDGYTF